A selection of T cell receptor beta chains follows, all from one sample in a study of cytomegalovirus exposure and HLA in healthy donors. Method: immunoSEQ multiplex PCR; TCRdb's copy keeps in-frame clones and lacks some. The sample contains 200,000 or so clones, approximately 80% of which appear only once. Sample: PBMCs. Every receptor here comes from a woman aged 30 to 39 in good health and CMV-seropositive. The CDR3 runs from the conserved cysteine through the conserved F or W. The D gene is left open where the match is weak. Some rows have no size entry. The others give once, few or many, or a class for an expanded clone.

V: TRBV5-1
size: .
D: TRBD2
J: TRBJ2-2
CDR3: CASTGTSSTGELFF
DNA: TGCGCCAGCACTGGGACTAGCAGCACCGGGGAGCTGTTTTTT

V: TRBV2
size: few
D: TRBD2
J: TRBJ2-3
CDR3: CASSGAGLLTDTQYF
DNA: TGTGCCAGCAGCGGAGCGGGACTCCTCACAGATACGCAGTATTTT

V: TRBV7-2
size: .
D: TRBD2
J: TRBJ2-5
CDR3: CASSLPIAGGQETQYF
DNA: TGTGCCAGCAGCTTACCTATAGCGGGGGGGCAAGAGACCCAGTACTTC

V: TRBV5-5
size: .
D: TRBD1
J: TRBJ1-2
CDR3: CASSEPGQTYGYTF
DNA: TGTGCCAGCAGCGAACCGGGACAGACCTATGGCTACACCTTC

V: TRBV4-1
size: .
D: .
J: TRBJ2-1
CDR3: CASSQDLWGEYNEQFF
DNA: TGCGCCAGCAGCCAAGATCTGTGGGGGGAATACAATGAGCAGTTCTTC

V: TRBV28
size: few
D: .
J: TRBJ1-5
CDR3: CASRVNDGQDQPQHF
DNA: TGTGCCAGCAGGGTGAACGATGGCCAGGATCAGCCCCAGCATTTT

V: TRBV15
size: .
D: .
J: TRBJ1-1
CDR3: CATSTVGFRDTEAFF
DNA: TGTGCCACCAGCACCGTGGGGTTCAGGGACACTGAAGCTTTCTTT

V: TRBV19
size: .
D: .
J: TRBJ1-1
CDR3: CASIPPARNTEAFF
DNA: TGTGCCAGTATTCCCCCCGCGAGGAACACTGAAGCTTTCTTT

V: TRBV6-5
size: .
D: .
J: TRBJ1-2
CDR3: CASIKGAYGYTF
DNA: TGTGCCAGCATTAAGGGAGCCTATGGCTACACCTTC

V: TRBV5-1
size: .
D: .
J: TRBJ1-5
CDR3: CASSPRPRQPQHF
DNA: TGCGCCAGCAGCCCGAGACCGAGGCAGCCCCAGCATTTT

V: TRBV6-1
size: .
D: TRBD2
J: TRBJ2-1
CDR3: CASSLEAGVSYEQFF
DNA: TGTGCCAGCAGTCTCGAAGCGGGAGTTTCGTATGAGCAGTTCTTC

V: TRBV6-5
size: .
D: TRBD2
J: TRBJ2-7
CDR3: CASSSGLAVHEQYF
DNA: TGTGCCAGCAGTTCGGGACTAGCCGTCCACGAGCAGTACTTC

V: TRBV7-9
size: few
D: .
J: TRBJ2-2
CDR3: CASSSKDFDTGELFF
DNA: TGTGCCAGCAGCTCGAAGGACTTCGACACCGGGGAGCTGTTTTTT

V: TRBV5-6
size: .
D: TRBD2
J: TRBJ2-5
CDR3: CASSSGGTSQETQYF
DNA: TGTGCCAGCAGCTCGGGTGGGACTAGCCAAGAGACCCAGTACTTC

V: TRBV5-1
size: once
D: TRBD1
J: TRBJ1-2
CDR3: CASSSNGQGSGYTF
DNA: TGCGCCAGCAGCTCCAACGGACAGGGCTCCGGCTACACCTTC

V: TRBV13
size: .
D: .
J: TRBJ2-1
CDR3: CASSSSPGVEQFF
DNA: TGTGCCAGCAGCTCCTCCCCGGGGGTCGAGCAGTTCTTC

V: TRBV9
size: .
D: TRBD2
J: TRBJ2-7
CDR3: CASSVDPAGGLYHEQYF
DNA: TGTGCCAGCAGCGTAGACCCAGCGGGAGGCCTTTATCACGAGCAGTACTTC

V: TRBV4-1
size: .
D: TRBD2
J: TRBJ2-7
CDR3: CASSQNAGGAYEQYF
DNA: TGCGCCAGCAGCCAAAATGCGGGGGGAGCCTACGAGCAGTACTTC

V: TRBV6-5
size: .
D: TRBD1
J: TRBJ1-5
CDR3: CASSSDRGDNQPQHF
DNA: TGTGCCAGCAGCTCCGACAGGGGGGACAATCAGCCCCAGCATTTT

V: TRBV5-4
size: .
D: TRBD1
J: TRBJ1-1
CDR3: CASSLGRGQGVRGTEAFF
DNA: TGTGCCAGCAGCTTGGGTCGGGGACAGGGGGTTCGGGGCACTGAAGCTTTCTTT

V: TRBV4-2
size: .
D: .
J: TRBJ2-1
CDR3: CASSQVGPTSYNEQFF
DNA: TGTGCCAGCAGCCAAGTTGGCCCCACCTCCTACAATGAGCAGTTCTTC

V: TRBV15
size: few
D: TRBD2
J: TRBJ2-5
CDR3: CATSRAPLAGSETQYF
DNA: TGTGCCACCAGCAGAGCCCCCCTAGCGGGGTCAGAGACCCAGTACTTC

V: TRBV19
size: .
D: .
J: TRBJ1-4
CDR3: CASSIGAGKEKLFF
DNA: TGTGCCAGTAGTATAGGGGCAGGGAAGGAAAAACTGTTTTTT

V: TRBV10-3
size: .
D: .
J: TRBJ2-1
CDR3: CAINPGAISYNEQFF
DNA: TGTGCCATCAACCCGGGAGCTATCTCCTACAATGAGCAGTTCTTC

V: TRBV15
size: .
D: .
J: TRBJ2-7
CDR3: CATSRGMGAGRDEQYF
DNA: TGTGCCACCAGCAGAGGGATGGGGGCAGGTCGTGACGAGCAGTACTTC

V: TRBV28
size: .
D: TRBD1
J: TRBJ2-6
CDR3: CASSRQGTGANVLTF
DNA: TGTGCCAGCAGTCGACAGGGGACTGGGGCCAACGTCCTGACTTTC

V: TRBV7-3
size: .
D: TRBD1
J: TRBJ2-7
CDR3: CASSLTGGTSYEQYF
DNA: TGTGCCAGCAGCTTGACAGGGGGCACGTCCTACGAGCAGTACTTC

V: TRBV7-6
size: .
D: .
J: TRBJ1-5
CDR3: CASSLQYSNQPQHF
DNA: TGTGCCAGCAGCTTACAGTATAGCAATCAGCCCCAGCATTTT

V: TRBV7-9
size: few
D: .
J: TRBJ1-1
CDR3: CSSSARGTEAFF
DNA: TGTTCCAGCAGCGCCAGGGGCACTGAAGCTTTCTTT

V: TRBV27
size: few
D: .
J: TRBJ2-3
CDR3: CASSWGSGTQYF
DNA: TGTGCCAGCAGTTGGGGCTCAGGCACGCAGTATTTT

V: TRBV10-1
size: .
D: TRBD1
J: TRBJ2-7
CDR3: CASSESKGQGWDEQYF
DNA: TGCGCCAGCAGTGAGTCGAAGGGACAGGGCTGGGACGAGCAGTACTTC

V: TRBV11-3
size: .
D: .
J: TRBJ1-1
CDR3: CASSFEPRTEAFF
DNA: TGTGCCAGCAGCTTTGAACCCCGGACTGAAGCTTTCTTT

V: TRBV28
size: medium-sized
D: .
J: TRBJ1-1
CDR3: CASRLIQEEAFF
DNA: TGTGCCAGCAGACTCATCCAGGAAGAAGCTTTCTTT